The 13 T cell receptor beta chains reported below all come from one sample, sequenced in a study of identical twins. From the 5' RACE reads, TCRdb called clonotypes with MiXCR, one entry per CDR3 protein. The repertoire holds a few hundred thousand distinct CDR3 sequences, roughly a tenth seen once, with 10% in the top ten. Sequenced material: memory T cells sorted from blood. These receptors were collected from a man in his fifties or sixties in good health.

In its sample, this clonotype was seen many times. CDR3 sequence reads: CASSLGFARSGDTQYF. As DNA, the CDR3 is TGTGCCAGCAGCTTGGGGTTCGCCCGCTCGGGAGATACGCAGTATTTT. J is TRBJ2-3 and V is TRBV5-4; unclear D gene. The germline CDR1 and CDR2 sequences are SGHNT and YYREEE (reference sequence). With 0 bases removed from V and 5 bases from J, the gap between germline ends came to 16 bases. The CDR3 length is 16 residues.

For the CDR3, the DNA is TGTGCCAGCAGCCCGCTGGGGGGGTATAGCAATCAGCCCCAGCATTTT. Translating it yields CASSPLGGYSNQPQHF. The genes are TRBV5-5 and TRBJ1-5; maybe TRBD1 (5 bases). Germline assignment: CDR1 SGHKS and CDR2 YYEKEE (reference sequence). V was pared by 4 bases and J by 0 bases, with 14 bases between. CDR3 size: 16 residues.

Ten or more counts support this clonotype. This chain uses TRBV29-1 with TRBJ1-2; 7 bases line up with TRBD1. V shed 0 bases, J shed 4 bases, and the junction held 5 bases outside the gene matches. Germline values: CDR1 SQVTM, CDR2 ANQGSEA. This CDR3 contains 14 residues. Written as DNA, the CDR3 is TGCAGCGTTGAAGACCCCGGGACAGCCTATGGCTACACCTTC. Protein sequence: CSVEDPGTAYGYTF.

There are many counts of this clonotype. The rearrangement uses TRBV5-1 and TRBJ1-3; D is ambiguous. The CDR3 extends over 13 amino acids. CDR1 and CDR2 from the germline V gene are SGHRS and YFSETQ. The V end was cut by 0 bases, the J end by 3 bases, with 4 bases between. The CDR3 sequence is CASSLAVGNTIYF. Written as DNA, the CDR3 is TGCGCCAGCAGCTTGGCGGTTGGAAACACCATATATTTT.

The chain employs TRBV7-9 and TRBJ2-7; D not resolved. CDR3 length equals 13 residues. The ends were cut back, 0 bases at V and 6 bases at J, with 9 bases in the middle. Per the germline V gene, CDR1 is SEHNR and CDR2 is FQNEAQ (reference sequence). CDR3: CASSLAEGFEQYF. The CDR3 DNA is TGTGCCAGCAGCTTAGCGGAAGGGTTCGAGCAGTACTTC.

This clonotype was detected many times. The chain has TRBV28 and TRBJ1-5, with D unclear. Germline CDR1 is MDHEN and CDR2 is SYDVKM. V lost 2 bases and J lost 0, with 11 bases in between. The CDR3 sequence is 16 residues long. The CDR3 is CASSLMARYSNQPQHF. The CDR3 DNA follows: TGTGCCAGCAGTTTAATGGCCAGATATAGCAATCAGCCCCAGCATTTT.

The V call is TRBV7-2, the J call TRBJ1-5, with D uncertain. The length of the CDR3 is 16 residues. The germline V and J ends were trimmed by 3 bases and 1 base, with 13 bases remaining between them. Per germline, CDR1 SGHTA and CDR2 FQGNSA. CDR3 sequence reads: CASSFGSDLSNQPQHF. The DNA for the CDR3 is TGTGCCAGCAGCTTTGGTTCGGACCTGAGCAATCAGCCCCAGCATTTT.

The chain links TRBV5-1 to TRBJ2-1; 8 bases are shared with TRBD2. The germline CDR1 and CDR2 sequences are SGHRS and YFSETQ. V lost 1 base, J lost 0 bases, and 12 bases stayed unmatched. The CDR3 is 19 residues long. CDR3 loop: CASSLSGLVIPDSYNEQFF. The CDR3 region has the DNA TGCGCCAGCAGCTTGTCGGGACTAGTAATACCCGACTCCTACAATGAGCAGTTCTTC. Looking up the rest from reference TRBV5-1 and TRBJ2-1 gives the full variable domain: KAGVTQTPRYLIKTRGQQVTLSCSPISGHRSVSWYQQTPGQGLQFLFEYFSETQRNKGNFPGRFSGRQFSNSRSEMNVSTLELGDSALYLCASSLSGLVIPDSYNEQFFGPGTRLTVL.

Many counts were recorded for this clonotype. V is TRBV4-2 and J is TRBJ1-5; D is possibly TRBD1 (5 bases). The germline gives CDR1 LGHNA, CDR2 YNFKEQ. Trimming cost V 0 bases and J 2 bases, with 11 bases left between them. The CDR3 covers 16 residues. CDR3 nucleotides: TGTGCCAGCAGCCAAGATTTGTCGGGACGCAATCAGCCCCAGCATTTT. As protein: CASSQDLSGRNQPQHF.

This clonotype was detected ten times or more. This chain joins TRBV20-1 and TRBJ2-5; possible D gene TRBD2, 6 bases. Trimming left V 0 bases short and J 4 bases short, with 12 bases between. Germline V gene data show CDR1 as DFQATT and CDR2 as SNEGSKA (reference sequence). This CDR3 has 14 residues. The CDR3, as DNA: TGCAGTGCTAGAGATCGCCGGAGGGCAGAGACCCAGTACTTC. Translation gives CSARDRRRAETQYF.

The chain links TRBV7-3 to TRBJ2-1; possible D gene TRBD2, 5 bases. V was trimmed by 0 bases and J by 6 bases, leaving 9 bases between them. Germline values: CDR1 SGHTA, CDR2 FQGTGA. This CDR3 is 14 amino acids long. CDR3 loop: CASSLTLAGNEQFF. CDR3 sequence (DNA): TGTGCCAGCAGCTTAACCCTAGCCGGCAATGAGCAGTTCTTC.

This clonotype has a handful of counts. The V and J genes are TRBV28 and TRBJ1-5; maybe TRBD1 (5 bases). Germline CDR1 MDHEN, CDR2 SYDVKM. V shed 5 bases and J shed 3 bases, with 17 bases lying between them. The CDR3 is 16 residues long. The CDR3 DNA reads TGTGCCAGCAGTACTCCAAGGGGTGGCCACAATCAGCCCCAGCATTTT. This codes for CASSTPRGGHNQPQHF. Full variable domain (remainder filled in from reference TRBV28 and TRBJ1-5): DVKVTQSSRYLVKRTGEKVFLECVQDMDHENMFWYRQDPGLGLRLIYFSYDVKMKEKGDIPEGYSVSREKKERFSLILESASTNQTSMYLCASSTPRGGHNQPQHFGDGTRLSIL.

The V call is TRBV5-1, the J call TRBJ2-2, with TRBD2 matching 7 bases. Per germline, CDR1 SGHRS and CDR2 YFSETQ. V was clipped by 7 bases and J by 2 bases; unmatched bases: 5. This CDR3 comprises 14 residues. CDR3 nucleotides: TGCGCCAGCGGTTCTAGCGGTAACACCGGGGAGCTGTTTTTT. It translates to CASGSSGNTGELFF.